The 14 T cell receptor beta chains listed next were all sequenced from one sample in a study of cytomegalovirus exposure and HLA in healthy donors. Vbeta (60) and Jbeta (13) primers were used in the PCR. Sequencing used immunoSEQ multiplex PCR; TCRdb keeps in-frame clones, though not all of them. The table shows around 220,000 clones, with 75% to 85% occurring only once. Sequenced sample: PBMCs. The receptors shown here come from a girl under 18 in good health and CMV-seronegative.

The J gene is TRBJ2-5, the V gene TRBV4-1; maybe TRBD1 (6 bases). Per germline, CDR1 MGHRA and CDR2 YSYEKL. The length of the CDR3 is 15 residues. The V end lost 6 bases, the J end lost 2 bases, and 16 bases lay between the germline ends. CDR3 coding DNA: TGCGCCAGCAGGAGGGGCCAGGGGATGCAAGAGACCCAGTACTTC. Protein sequence: CASRRGQGMQETQYF.

The V call is TRBV19, the J call TRBJ1-2; D not certain. The CDR3 consists of 12 residues. Trimming pared 3 bases from V and 5 bases from J, leaving 7 bases between. The germline CDR1 and CDR2 sequences are LNHDA and SQIVND (reference sequence). CDR3 region: CASSMSPYGYTF. Here the CDR3 DNA reads TGTGCCAGTAGTATGAGCCCGTATGGCTACACCTTC.

The rearrangement uses TRBV5-4 and TRBJ2-5; no firm D call. The V gene lost 0 bases and the J gene lost 4 bases, with 7 bases spanning the gap. This CDR3 is 13 amino acids long. From germline, CDR1 is SGHNT and CDR2 YYREEE (reference sequence). Written as DNA, the CDR3 is TGTGCCAGCAGCTTGGCTAGAGGAGAGACCCAGTACTTC. Translated: CASSLARGETQYF.

This chain uses TRBV15 with TRBJ1-4, with 9 bases aligning to TRBD1. Germline V gene sequence: CDR1 LNHNV, CDR2 YYDKDF (reference sequence). V trimming: 7 bases; J trimming: 5 bases; junction bases outside the gene matches: 5. This CDR3 contains 14 residues. CDR3 region: CATTSGTGNEKLFF. The CDR3 DNA follows: TGTGCCACCACTTCCGGGACAGGGAATGAAAAACTGTTTTTT.

This clone was observed a handful of times. The J gene is TRBJ1-1, the V gene TRBV2; D is undetermined. CDR1 and CDR2 (germline): SNHLY, FYNNEI. The V end lost 7 bases, the J end lost 8 bases, and 20 bases lay between the germline ends. The CDR3 totals 14 residues. This chain's CDR3 is CASNPNQRSGEAFF. Written as DNA, the CDR3 is TGTGCCAGCAACCCTAATCAAAGATCAGGAGAAGCTTTCTTT.

The rearrangement uses TRBV6-4 and TRBJ1-1; 9 bases fit TRBD1. This CDR3 comprises 15 residues. V shed 6 bases and J 2 bases; nucleotides not matched to a gene: 7. Germline V lookup: CDR1 MRHNA, CDR2 SNTAGT. CDR3 DNA sequence: TGTGCCAGCAGAAGACAGGGGGAGGCAAACACTGAAGCTTTCTTT. Its protein is CASRRQGEANTEAFF.

In the case of this clone: The sample carries other DNA sequences with the same CDR3. CDR3 sequence: CASGTAYGYTF. Written as DNA, the CDR3 is TGTGCCAGCGGGACAGCCTATGGCTACACCTTC. The chain links TRBV6-1 to TRBJ1-2; the match to TRBD1 covers 7 bases. CDR1 MNHNS and CDR2 SASEGT come from the germline V gene. The CDR3 loop spans 11 amino acids. The V and J ends lost 8 bases and 4 bases, in that order; junction bases with no gene match: 1.

The chain links TRBV7-9 to TRBJ1-5; 7 bases are a match to TRBD1. V was pared by 5 bases and J by 7 bases, with 8 bases of the junction left unmatched. The CDR3 is made up of 14 amino acids. Germline-derived CDR1 and CDR2 are SEHNR and FQNEAQ (reference sequence). CDR3 nucleotide sequence: TGTGCCAGCAGCGCCGCAGGGGGGAGCCAGCCCCAGCATTTT. It encodes CASSAAGGSQPQHF.

There are a few counts of this clone. The chain joins TRBV5-1 to TRBJ1-1; TRBD1 aligns across 8 bases. V shed 7 bases, J shed 1 base, and the junction held 9 bases outside the gene matches. The CDR3 sequence is 15 residues long. Germline CDR1 and CDR2: SGHRS and YFSETQ. CDR3 loop: CASAGRTGSNTEAFF. CDR3 coding DNA: TGCGCCAGCGCTGGACGGACAGGGTCGAACACTGAAGCTTTCTTT.

V usage is TRBV11-1 and J usage is TRBJ2-3; D is uncertain. V gave up 1 base and J gave up 0 bases, with 8 bases separating them. Germline V gene lookup returns CDR1 SGHAT and CDR2 FQDESV (reference sequence). This CDR3 is built from 15 residues. The CDR3 sequence: CASSLGSTSTDTQYF. The CDR3, as DNA: TGTGCCAGCAGCTTAGGGTCGACTAGCACAGATACGCAGTATTTT.

This chain connects TRBV6-6 to TRBJ1-4, with D unresolved. V lost 0 bases and J lost 14, with 13 bases in between. CDR3 length equals 13 residues. The germline gives CDR1 MNHNY, CDR2 SVGAGI (reference sequence). The CDR3 spells CASSYSNPPVLFF. CDR3 nucleotides: TGTGCCAGCAGTTACTCTAATCCGCCGGTCCTGTTTTTT.

The chain joins TRBV6-5 to TRBJ1-3; D not resolved. The CDR3 runs to 15 residues. Trimming stripped 2 bases from V and 4 bases from J, with 12 bases between. CDR1 is MNHEY, CDR2 SVGAGI, per germline. The CDR3 sequence: CASSYEKNTGNTIYF. DNA for the CDR3: TGTGCCAGCAGTTACGAGAAGAATACCGGAAACACCATATATTTT.

V is TRBV4-2 and J is TRBJ1-3; D is possibly TRBD1 (5 bases). The CDR3 is 16 residues long. Per the germline V gene, CDR1 is LGHNA and CDR2 is YNFKEQ. The V end lost 4 bases, the J end lost 0 bases, and 13 bases lay between the germline ends. The CDR3 DNA is TGTGCCAGCAGCCCTGATGGTGGGGCCTCTGGAAACACCATATATTTT. It encodes CASSPDGGASGNTIYF.

The chain combines TRBV28 with TRBJ2-7, with D possibly being TRBD1 (6 bases). This CDR3 has 12 amino acids. V was shortened by 10 bases and J by 1 base, with 11 bases between the two germline ends. CDR1 MDHEN and CDR2 SYDVKM come from the germline V gene. CDR3 sequence (DNA): TGTGCCACACAGGACAGATCCTACGAGCAGTACTTC. Amino acids: CATQDRSYEQYF.